The rows below give T cell receptor beta chains drawn from one sample of a study of T cells in tuberculosis. TCRdb's copy holds only in-frame clones and misses some; the assay was immunoSEQ multiplex PCR. The profile covers some 49,000 clones, with 90% to 95% appearing a single time and 1.4% taken by the ten largest. Sequenced material: PBMCs, taken at tuberculosis diagnosis. Every receptor here comes from an adult with tuberculosis. Both conserved end residues are part of each CDR3. A D gene is named only where the DNA matches it firmly. Clone size appears in some rows only: once, few, many, or a class for an expanded clone.

clone size: few
D gene: -
V gene: TRBV5-1
J gene: TRBJ1-3
CDR3 DNA: TGCGCCAGCAGCTTGGATAGTGGAAACACCATATATTTT
CDR3 protein: CASSLDSGNTIYF

clone size: -
D gene: -
V gene: TRBV9
J gene: TRBJ1-5
CDR3 DNA: TGTGCCAGCAGCGCGGGCGGGGCTAGCAATCAGCCCCAGCATTTT
CDR3 protein: CASSAGGASNQPQHF

clone size: -
D gene: -
V gene: TRBV6-6
J gene: TRBJ1-1
CDR3 DNA: TGTGCCACCTTACCGGGGGGGGACGCTGAAGCTTTCTTT
CDR3 protein: CATLPGGDAEAFF

clone size: -
D gene: TRBD2
V gene: TRBV19
J gene: TRBJ2-3
CDR3 DNA: TGTGCCAGTAGTATAGATGGATCCGGGACTAGCGGGAGAACACAGGGTACGCAGTATTTT
CDR3 protein: CASSIDGSGTSGRTQGTQYF

clone size: -
D gene: TRBD1
V gene: TRBV29-1
J gene: TRBJ1-2
CDR3 DNA: TGCAGCGATCGCCGGGACAGCGGATATGGCTACACCTTC
CDR3 protein: CSDRRDSGYGYTF

clone size: -
D gene: TRBD2
V gene: TRBV7-6
J gene: TRBJ2-2
CDR3 DNA: TGTGCCAGCAGCCCGGGGACTAGCGGGACCCGCACCGGGGAGCTGTTTTTT
CDR3 protein: CASSPGTSGTRTGELFF

clone size: -
D gene: -
V gene: TRBV2
J gene: TRBJ2-1
CDR3 DNA: TGTGCCAGCAGTGAATTTTCCACAAGCTCCTACAATGAGCAGTTCTTC
CDR3 protein: CASSEFSTSSYNEQFF

clone size: -
D gene: -
V gene: TRBV7-9
J gene: TRBJ2-3
CDR3 DNA: TGTGCCAGCAGCGGGTACCGGACTACCACAGATACGCAGTATTTT
CDR3 protein: CASSGYRTTTDTQYF

clone size: -
D gene: -
V gene: TRBV5-5
J gene: TRBJ2-3
CDR3 DNA: TGTGCCAGCAGCCAAGTGGGACTCAGCACAGATACGCAGTATTTT
CDR3 protein: CASSQVGLSTDTQYF

clone size: -
D gene: TRBD1
V gene: TRBV28
J gene: TRBJ1-5
CDR3 DNA: TGTGCCAGCAGTTTGTCGTGGAGGGGGCAGCGCAATCAGCCCCAGCATTTT
CDR3 protein: CASSLSWRGQRNQPQHF

clone size: -
D gene: TRBD1
V gene: TRBV19
J gene: TRBJ1-4
CDR3 DNA: TGTGCCAGTAGTATGGGCACAGGGGAAGGTGAAAAACTGTTTTTT
CDR3 protein: CASSMGTGEGEKLFF

clone size: -
D gene: TRBD2
V gene: TRBV2
J gene: TRBJ2-3
CDR3 DNA: TGTGCCAGCAGTGCCAGCGGGAGCGGGACAGATACGCAGTATTTT
CDR3 protein: CASSASGSGTDTQYF

clone size: -
D gene: -
V gene: TRBV11-2
J gene: TRBJ1-2
CDR3 DNA: TGTGCCAGCAGCTTTAACGACGGGAATTATGGCTACACCTTC
CDR3 protein: CASSFNDGNYGYTF

clone size: -
D gene: -
V gene: TRBV12-5
J gene: TRBJ1-1
CDR3 DNA: TGTGCTAGTCAGCCCGGACTGCGGAACACTGAAGCTTTCTTT
CDR3 protein: CASQPGLRNTEAFF

clone size: -
D gene: -
V gene: TRBV13
J gene: TRBJ1-2
CDR3 DNA: TGTGCCAGCAGCTTAGCTGGGGGCGCGACCTTC
CDR3 protein: CASSLAGGATF

clone size: once
D gene: -
V gene: TRBV27
J gene: TRBJ1-2
CDR3 DNA: TGTGCCAGCAGCCCCATCGGGGTGAACTATGGTGGCTACACCTTC
CDR3 protein: CASSPIGVNYGGYTF